One TCR beta chain is described in this entry. This sample stems from a study of blood T cell repertoires in COVID-19. Study information: Sources were T cells, B-cell-depleted T cells, or PBMCs; the material itself was cDNA or gDNA.

This CDR3 contains 16 residues. Germline V gene data show CDR1 as SGHDN and CDR2 as FVKESK. The V gene end was trimmed by 4 bases and the J gene end by 7 bases; junction bases not matched to a gene: 12. Produced via immunoSEQ multiplex PCR; TCRdb's table is partial and in-frame only. The table has roughly 52,000 clones, about 84% seen once. This TCR was recovered from a woman older than 75 with acute or convalescent COVID-19. Source material: peripheral blood. The chain links TRBV14 to TRBJ2-1, with 8 positions matching TRBD2. CDR3 bases: TGTGCCAGCAGCCGATTTAGCGGGGCATCGGGGAATGAGCAGTTCTTC. This codes for CASSRFSGASGNEQFF.